The 12 T cell receptor beta chains below all came from one sample that was sequenced in a study of blood T cell repertoires in COVID-19. The repertoire was sequenced with immunoSEQ multiplex PCR; TCRdb's copy has only in-frame clones and lacks some. Altogether hundreds of thousands of clones are present, approximately 90% being singletons, with the ten largest covering over 4%. The sample comprised PBMCs or T cells enriched from blood (not recorded which). The source of these receptors is a woman between 25 and 40 years old who had recovered from COVID-19.

The chain joins TRBV24-1 to TRBJ1-2; 7 bases match TRBD1. Trimming cost V 1 base and J 6 bases; bases outside gene matches: 7. The CDR3 is made up of 15 amino acids. Germline V lookup: CDR1 KGHDR, CDR2 SFDVKD. Written as DNA, the CDR3 is TGTGCCACCAGTGATTTCCCCGGGGGACAGAATGGCTACACCTTC. As protein: CATSDFPGGQNGYTF.

This clone was observed a handful of times. The V call is TRBV7-2, the J call TRBJ2-2, with 9 nucleotides matching TRBD1. V was clipped by 3 bases and J by 3 bases; unmatched bases: 5. The CDR3 loop spans 16 amino acids. Germline V gives CDR1 SGHTA, CDR2 FQGNSA. The CDR3 DNA reads TGTGCCAGCAGCTTTAACAGGGGGCCGGACACCGGGGAGCTGTTTTTT. As protein: CASSFNRGPDTGELFF. Variable domain in full (rest from reference TRBV7-2 and TRBJ2-2): GAGVSQSPSNKVTEKGKDVELRCDPISGHTALYWYRQSLGQGLEFLIYFQGNSAPDKSGLPSDRFSAERTGGSVSTLTIQRTQQEDSAVYLCASSFNRGPDTGELFFGEGSRLTVL.

The chain recombines TRBV5-4 with TRBJ1-2, with D possibly being TRBD1 (6 bases). CDR1 and CDR2 from the germline V gene are SGHNT and YYREEE (reference sequence). CDR3 length: 15 residues. V gave up 4 bases and J gave up 4 bases, with 17 bases separating them. CDR3 sequence reads: CASSQTGPIGYGYTF. The CDR3 DNA follows: TGTGCCAGCAGCCAGACAGGCCCCATCGGCTATGGCTACACCTTC.

This chain connects TRBV27 to TRBJ2-2; 9 bases line up with TRBD2. V lost 5 bases and J lost 7; bases outside the gene matches: 11. Germline values: CDR1 MNHEY, CDR2 SMNVEV (reference sequence). This CDR3 contains 16 residues. This chain's CDR3 is CASSLEGSGSSGELFF. The CDR3, as DNA: TGTGCCAGCAGTCTAGAGGGTAGCGGGAGCAGCGGGGAGCTGTTTTTT.

The sample holds one count of this clone. V is TRBV7-2 and J is TRBJ2-1, with TRBD1 as a possible D gene (5 bases). Trimming took 5 bases from V and 6 from J, leaving 11 bases between them. This CDR3 has 13 residues. Germline V gene sequence: CDR1 SGHTA, CDR2 FQGNSA. CDR3 DNA sequence: TGTGCCAGCAGCACAGGTTTGGTCAATGAGCAGTTCTTC. Translated, it gives CASSTGLVNEQFF.

This clone was found once. The V gene is TRBV25-1, the J gene TRBJ2-1; 7 bases map to TRBD1. Germline CDR1 is MGHDK and CDR2 is SYGVNS. CDR3 length: 16 residues. Losses at the gene ends were 3 bases for V and 1 base for J; bases not matched to a gene: 6. CDR3 loop: CASSDPLTGSYNEQFF. The CDR3 nucleotides are TGTGCCAGCAGTGACCCCCTGACAGGGTCCTACAATGAGCAGTTCTTC.

The chain links TRBV27 to TRBJ2-1; 14 positions agree with TRBD2. Germline assignment: CDR1 MNHEY and CDR2 SMNVEV (reference sequence). There are 16 residues in the CDR3. V shed 8 bases, J shed 7 bases, and the junction held 10 bases outside the gene matches. The CDR3 region is CASHRPGLAGANEQFF. The CDR3 bases are TGTGCCAGCCACCGACCGGGACTAGCGGGAGCGAATGAGCAGTTCTTC.

The chain couples TRBV6-6 to TRBJ1-2, with 9 bases fitting TRBD1. The CDR3 sequence is 13 residues long. Germline assignment: CDR1 MNHNY and CDR2 SVGAGI (reference sequence). With V trimmed by 6 bases and J by 4 bases, 3 bases remained unmatched. Here the CDR3 DNA reads TGTGCCAGCAGACCGGGACAGGGCTATGGCTACACCTTC. Translation: CASRPGQGYGYTF.

The chain combines TRBV16 with TRBJ1-5; 8 bases are a match to TRBD1. Germline CDR1 and CDR2: KGHSY and FQNENV. CDR3 length equals 15 residues. The junction had 5 bases not matched to a gene; V was cut back by 2 bases and J by 5 bases. This CDR3 reads CASSQTVTGDQPQHF. In DNA form, the CDR3 reads TGTGCCAGCAGCCAAACTGTGACAGGGGATCAGCCCCAGCATTTT.

This clone turned up a few times. This sequence joins TRBV4-3 and TRBJ2-1, with a tentative D call TRBD2 (5 bases). The CDR3 loop spans 13 amino acids. V lost 4 bases to trimming and J lost 6 bases, with 10 bases between them. Germline V lookup: CDR1 LGHNA, CDR2 YSLEER. The CDR3 reads CASSRTLANEQFF. The CDR3 DNA reads TGCGCCAGCAGCCGCACCCTAGCCAATGAGCAGTTCTTC.

The CDR3 sequence is CASRTSGGTYEQYF. In DNA, the CDR3 is TGTGCCAGCAGGACTAGCGGGGGGACCTACGAGCAGTACTTC. This sequence joins TRBV6-5 and TRBJ2-7; 13 bases fit TRBD2. The CDR3 covers 14 residues. J was trimmed by 2 bases and V by 6 bases; bases with no gene match: 1. CDR1 is MNHEY and CDR2 is SVGAGI in the germline V gene.

This clone was seen more than once but under ten times. The rearrangement joins TRBV18 to TRBJ1-2; 7 bases fit TRBD1. There are 15 residues in the CDR3. Germline V CDR1 and CDR2: KGHSH, LQKENI. With 3 bases clipped from V and 6 bases from J, the junction kept 10 bases outside the gene matches. CDR3 in DNA: TGTGCCAGCTCACCCCAGACAGGGTTTAGGGATGGCTACACCTTC. Its protein product is CASSPQTGFRDGYTF.